This TCR beta chain was obtained from a study of graft-versus-host responses after intestinal transplantation (dated by TCRdb to the early 2020s). Study-level background: Multivisceral, liver-intestinal, or isolated intestinal transplants were received by the recipients. To identify alloreactive clones, pre-transplant mixed lymphocyte reaction products were sequenced and then compared with unstimulated pre-transplant donor and recipient T cells. Donor T cell macrochimerism was defined as a peak of at least 4% donor T cells among recipient peripheral blood mononuclear cells. Of the approximately 24 intestinal transplant recipients enrolled in the cohort, one of whom was a retransplant, a few patients without pretransplant specimens were excluded. Rather than going through the commercial service, samples from a few later patients were sequenced in-house on an Illumina MiSeq and processed with MiXCR. Every recipient was given anti-thymocyte globulin induction, followed by approximately 3 years of maintenance tacrolimus and steroids. Bulk TCR-beta CDR3 sequencing was used to track graft-versus-host and host-versus-graft alloreactive T cell clones in the graft, circulation and bone marrow after intestinal transplantation.

The library was produced with the immunoSEQ multiplex PCR assay. For most patients, genomic DNA was subjected to high-throughput TCR-beta CDR3 sequencing by Adaptive Biotechnologies. In the original analysis: TCR sequencing data were retrieved from Adaptive's ImmunoSEQ software for about 17 patients, whereas three other patients were processed with MiXCR and VDJtools. CDR3 nucleotide sequences shared by donor and recipient were removed because the origin of these sequences could not be assigned. To be classed as alloreactive, a clone needed at least 2-fold expansion over unstimulated cells and a minimum CFSE-low frequency of 0.002% (template counts) or 0.001% (read counts). A clone was considered mappable if detected in the sequenced pre-transplant spleen, lymph node, or MLR CFSE-low populations of the donor or recipient. The cumulative frequency of alloreactive clones was calculated as a percentage of all sequences, weighted by copy number. TCRdb took this table from immuneACCESS and kept in-frame rearrangements with V and J called. Such tables lack part of the clones; where checked against another copy, unresolved V genes explain under half of the gap, and the rest is unexplained. V and J calls and clone size are given by that table; D and trimming were obtained from the DNA. A total of roughly 13,000 clones appear in this sample, 70% to 90% of them only once. About 23% of the sample belongs to the ten largest clones.

From the cysteine up to the phenylalanine, the CDR3 has a length of 13 residues. Only the CDR3 portion is preserved as DNA: 39 bases, with reading frame beginning at the first base. The germline V gene encodes CDR1 SGHDT and CDR2 YYEEEE. Trimming takes 3 bases from V and 7 bases from J, and the germline ends sit 10 bases apart. Broader findings and caveats from the paper: Patients with donor T cell macrochimerism had high GvH to HvG T cell clonal ratios in their allografts. GvH clones were detected in recipient bone marrow, and some appeared earlier in ileal mucosa or blood, consistent with an intestinal mucosal origin. The conclusions were limited by the relatively low number and heterogeneity of the intestinal transplant patients. Early after transplant, declines in HvG clones were associated with peak levels of circulating GvH clones.

Note on this clone: Its antigen remains unidentified. No base quality values were provided; no much bigger clone lies one nucleotide off.

Blood samples were collected up to 4 times in the first month after transplant and then at least monthly when available. Recombination linked TRBV5-6 to TRBJ2-2, and TRBD2 may be the D gene, going by 5 matching bases. The source of this sequence is a human patient who received an intestinal transplant, so some T cells may come from the graft donor. The sequenced sample was PBMCs, obtained after intestinal transplantation. The CDR3 has the sequence CASSWEIGGELFF. The bases are TGTGCCAGCAGCTGGGAGATCGGCGGGGAGCTGTTTTTT.